A single sample is the source of the 23 T cell receptor beta chains below, sequenced in a study of blood T cell repertoires in COVID-19 (TCRdb year 2020). The library was produced with the immunoSEQ multiplex PCR assay. This is the immuneACCESS table as TCRdb keeps it, with only in-frame sequences that have V and J called. A part of the clones is gone; compared with another copy, unresolved V genes explain less than half, and the rest is unexplained. This sample comprises over 30,000 clones, approximately 71% of them detected only once. Approximately 14% of the sample is taken by the ten largest. Sequenced material: peripheral blood. These receptors were taken from an elderly man with active or convalescent COVID-19.

The chain recombines TRBV19 with TRBJ2-6; possible D gene TRBD1, 5 bases. V lost 7 bases, J lost 1 base, and 17 bases lay in between. The length of the CDR3 is 17 residues. Germline V gives CDR1 LNHDA, CDR2 SQIVND (reference sequence). The CDR3 loop reads CASTRQGIASGANVLTF. CDR3 DNA: TGTGCCAGTACCCGCCAGGGAATAGCTTCTGGGGCCAACGTCCTGACTTTC.

This chain connects TRBV5-6 to TRBJ2-3; 9 nucleotides line up with TRBD2. V trimming: 4 bases; J trimming: 6 bases; junction bases outside the gene matches: 6. This CDR3 is built from 14 residues. The germline V gene encodes CDR1 SGHDT and CDR2 YYEEEE. This CDR3 reads CASSLSGREDTQYF. The CDR3 coding sequence is TGTGCCAGCAGCCTTAGCGGGAGAGAGGATACGCAGTATTTT.

Only a few counts were recorded for this clone. The chain joins TRBV28 to TRBJ1-5; tentatively, D is TRBD1 (6 bases). The CDR3 loop spans 13 amino acids. In germline, CDR1 is MDHEN, CDR2 SYDVKM. The CDR3 DNA follows: TGTGCGGCGGGGGCGTTTCGCAATCAGCCCCAGCATTTT. Encoded protein: CAAGAFRNQPQHF.

V gene TRBV4-2 combines with J gene TRBJ1-1; D is unclear. Trimming took off 4 bases at V and 11 bases at J, with 23 bases between the two ends. This CDR3 spans 15 amino acids. CDR1 and CDR2 from the germline V gene are LGHNA and YNFKEQ. The CDR3 spells CASSPGGQVGRGAFF. CDR3 DNA: TGTGCCAGCAGCCCGGGCGGGCAGGTGGGTCGTGGGGCTTTCTTT.

V and J are TRBV6-4 and TRBJ2-1, with D perhaps TRBD2 (6 bases). Germline loops: CDR1 MRHNA, CDR2 SNTAGT. The CDR3 is 13 amino acids. Trimming took off 6 bases at V and 8 bases at J, with 14 bases between the two ends. The CDR3: CASSRELAHEQFF. In DNA, the CDR3 is TGTGCCAGCAGCCGGGAGTTAGCTCATGAGCAGTTCTTC.

This chain links TRBV19 with TRBJ1-5; 9 bases are shared with TRBD1. The V gene's germline CDR1 is LNHDA and CDR2 SQIVND (reference sequence). The CDR3 contains 15 residues. Trimming cost V 5 bases and J 6 bases; bases outside gene matches: 8. CDR3 in amino acids: CASSSDRGGGQPQHF. The CDR3 DNA follows: TGTGCCAGTAGTTCGGACAGGGGCGGGGGTCAGCCCCAGCATTTT.

A remark on this clone: At one boundary the junction diverges from the germline segment, which might be a read error. This chain links TRBV7-9 with TRBJ2-7, with 12 nucleotides matching TRBD2. This CDR3 has 14 residues. The germline gives CDR1 SEHNR, CDR2 FQNEAQ (reference sequence). The CDR3 region has the DNA TGTGCCAGCAGCCTAGCGGGAGGGGCCTACGAGCAGTACTTC. It yields the protein CASSLAGGAYEQYF.

The gene calls are TRBV3-1 (or the pseudogene TRBV3-2) and TRBJ2-7; tentatively, D is TRBD2 (6 bases). The CDR3 is made up of 16 amino acids. In germline, CDR1 is LGHDT, CDR2 YNNKEL (reference sequence). V was trimmed by 4 bases and J by 2 bases, leaving 18 bases between them. This CDR3 is CASSPTGSGPTYEQYF. CDR3 nucleotide sequence: TGTGCCAGCAGCCCAACGGGAAGCGGGCCCACCTACGAGCAGTACTTC.

This chain uses TRBV4-1 with TRBJ2-7; possibly TRBD2 for D (5 bases). V was cut by 0 bases and J by 4 bases, with 13 bases left in between. Germline-derived CDR1 and CDR2 are MGHRA and YSYEKL. CDR3 length: 15 amino acids. The CDR3 here is CASSQDDRGWYEQYF. In DNA, the CDR3 is TGCGCCAGCAGCCAAGATGACCGGGGTTGGTACGAGCAGTACTTC.

This clone was recorded once. The chain combines TRBV7-3 with TRBJ1-1, with 8 bases fitting TRBD1. Germline V gives CDR1 SGHTA, CDR2 FQGTGA. V was pared by 5 bases and J by 5 bases, with 7 bases of the junction left unmatched. The CDR3 contains 14 residues. CDR3 DNA: TGTGCCAGCAGCCCACAGGGGGGGTATACTGAAGCTTTCTTT. The encoded protein is CASSPQGGYTEAFF.

This clone occurred a few times. The V call is TRBV6-5, the J call TRBJ2-7; TRBD2 matches 7 bases. J was trimmed by 0 bases and V by 3 bases; bases with no gene match: 2. The germline gives CDR1 MNHEY, CDR2 SVGAGI. This CDR3 has 14 amino acids. CDR3: CASSYTSDSYEQYF. The CDR3 DNA reads TGTGCCAGCAGTTATACTAGCGACTCCTACGAGCAGTACTTC.

This chain connects TRBV19 to TRBJ1-5; possible D gene TRBD1, 6 bases. Trimming removed 9 bases from V and 7 bases from J, with 22 bases in between. The CDR3 totals 15 residues. From germline, CDR1 is LNHDA and CDR2 SQIVND (reference sequence). CDR3 in amino acids: CASSLTGLSGQPQHF. In DNA form, the CDR3 reads TGTGCCAGCAGCCTCACAGGGTTATCCGGCCAGCCCCAGCATTTT.

The rearrangement joins TRBV5-1 to TRBJ1-5; D possibly corresponds to TRBD1 (6 bases). CDR1 and CDR2 from the germline V gene are SGHRS and YFSETQ. The CDR3 covers 15 residues. V lost 2 bases to trimming and J lost 6 bases, with 15 bases between them. The CDR3 protein is CASSFSGDGGQPQHF. In DNA, the CDR3 is TGCGCCAGCAGCTTTTCAGGGGATGGGGGTCAGCCCCAGCATTTT.

The gene calls are TRBV27 and TRBJ2-2; 13 bases are shared with TRBD2. J gave up 9 bases and V 10 bases, and 11 bases lay outside the gene matches. This CDR3 comprises 15 residues. Per the germline V gene, CDR1 is MNHEY and CDR2 is SMNVEV (reference sequence). The CDR3 here is CAIAGLAGEHRELFF. Here the CDR3 DNA reads TGTGCCATCGCCGGACTAGCGGGAGAGCACCGGGAGCTGTTTTTT.

This sequence joins TRBV5-5 and TRBJ2-2; tentative D call: TRBD2 (6 bases). V dropped 3 bases and J dropped 6 bases, with 15 bases sitting between them. CDR3 length: 15 residues. Germline values: CDR1 SGHKS, CDR2 YYEKEE (reference sequence). The CDR3 DNA reads as TGTGCCAGCAGCTCGGGACTTTCTAGCCCCGGGGAGCTGTTTTTT. Protein: CASSSGLSSPGELFF.

This clone was observed a few times. The CDR3 loop reads CASSLSAGTDYTEAFF. The CDR3 DNA is TGTGCCAGCAGTTTAAGCGCCGGGACAGATTACACTGAAGCTTTCTTT. The gene calls are TRBV28 and TRBJ1-1; 7 positions match TRBD1. This CDR3 comprises 16 residues. Trimming took 2 bases from V and 3 from J; bases not matched to a gene: 9. Per germline, CDR1 MDHEN and CDR2 SYDVKM.

This chain connects TRBV11-3 to TRBJ2-1; possible D gene TRBD2, 5 bases. Trimming removed 5 bases from V and 4 bases from J, with 12 bases in between. Germline assignment: CDR1 SGHNT and CDR2 YENEEA. The CDR3 is 14 residues long. CDR3: CASSTIEGYNEQFF. As DNA, the CDR3 is TGTGCCAGCAGCACCATAGAGGGTTACAATGAGCAGTTCTTC.

This clone was picked up one time. V and J are TRBV5-1 and TRBJ2-1; 8 bases map to TRBD2. Trimming at V came to 5 bases and at J to 8 bases, leaving 9 bases not matched to a gene. CDR3 length: 14 amino acids. Germline values: CDR1 SGHRS, CDR2 YFSETQ. CDR3 loop: CASSPGLASDEQFF. In DNA, the CDR3 is TGCGCCAGCAGTCCCGGACTAGCCTCCGATGAGCAGTTCTTC.

This clone was seen more than once but under ten times. This chain connects TRBV12-3 or TRBV12-4 to TRBJ1-1, with D possibly TRBD1 on 5 matching bases. The CDR3 contains 13 residues. V lost 6 bases to trimming and J lost 1 base, with 9 bases between them. The CDR3, as DNA: TGTGCCAGCAGGAAACAGGAGAACACTGAAGCTTTCTTT. Its translation is CASRKQENTEAFF.

This chain uses TRBV24-1 with TRBJ1-2; D unclear. The CDR3 runs 14 residues. In germline, CDR1 is KGHDR, CDR2 SFDVKD. V lost 4 bases and J 4 bases, leaving 12 bases between the germline ends. DNA for the CDR3: TGTGCCACCAGTGACCCACAGCTTGGCTATGGCTACACCTTC. It is translated as CATSDPQLGYGYTF.

The J gene is TRBJ2-5, the V gene TRBV27; TRBD1 is a possible D gene (6 bases). Trimming shortened V by 3 bases and J by 2 bases, and 25 bases separated the two germline ends. CDR1 is MNHEY, CDR2 SMNVEV, per germline (reference sequence). CDR3 length equals 19 residues. CDR3 coding DNA: TGTGCCAGCAGTTTTGGGCCCCCAGGGGTGGGAGCGTCACAAGAGACCCAGTACTTC. This gives the protein CASSFGPPGVGASQETQYF.

V usage is TRBV28 and J usage is TRBJ1-1; TRBD1 agrees at 8 bases. This CDR3 is 14 amino acids long. Germline V gene lookup returns CDR1 MDHEN and CDR2 SYDVKM. Trimming cost V 3 bases and J 11 bases; bases outside gene matches: 11. In nucleotides, the CDR3 is TGTGCCAGCAGTTTTGAACAGGGGGTTTTGTTTGCTTTCTTT. As protein: CASSFEQGVLFAFF. Full variable domain (remainder filled in from reference TRBV28 and TRBJ1-1): DVKVTQSSRYLVKRTGEKVFLECVQDMDHENMFWYRQDPGLGLRLIYFSYDVKMKEKGDIPEGYSVSREKKERFSLILESASTNQTSMYLCASSFEQGVLFAFFGQGTRLTVV.

The V gene is TRBV5-1, the J gene TRBJ1-4, with 7 bases lining up with TRBD1. This CDR3 is 15 amino acids long. The V gene end was trimmed by 0 bases and the J gene end by 12 bases; junction bases not matched to a gene: 11. Germline values: CDR1 SGHRS, CDR2 YFSETQ. The CDR3 loop reads CASSLAPGGSEELFF. The CDR3 nucleotides are TGCGCCAGCAGCTTGGCCCCAGGGGGGAGCGAGGAACTGTTTTTT.